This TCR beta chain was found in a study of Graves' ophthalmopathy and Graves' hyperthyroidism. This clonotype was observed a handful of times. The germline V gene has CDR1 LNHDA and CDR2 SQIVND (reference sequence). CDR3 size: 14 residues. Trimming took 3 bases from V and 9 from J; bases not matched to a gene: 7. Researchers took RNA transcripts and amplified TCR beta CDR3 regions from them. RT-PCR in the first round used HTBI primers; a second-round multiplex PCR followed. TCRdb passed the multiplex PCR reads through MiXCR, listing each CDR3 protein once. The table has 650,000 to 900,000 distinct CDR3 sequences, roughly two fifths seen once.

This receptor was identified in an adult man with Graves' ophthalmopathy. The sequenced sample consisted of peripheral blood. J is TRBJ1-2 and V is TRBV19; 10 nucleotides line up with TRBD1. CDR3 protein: CASSIAGQGFSYTF. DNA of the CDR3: TGTGCCAGTAGTATCGCGGGACAGGGGTTTAGCTACACCTTC.